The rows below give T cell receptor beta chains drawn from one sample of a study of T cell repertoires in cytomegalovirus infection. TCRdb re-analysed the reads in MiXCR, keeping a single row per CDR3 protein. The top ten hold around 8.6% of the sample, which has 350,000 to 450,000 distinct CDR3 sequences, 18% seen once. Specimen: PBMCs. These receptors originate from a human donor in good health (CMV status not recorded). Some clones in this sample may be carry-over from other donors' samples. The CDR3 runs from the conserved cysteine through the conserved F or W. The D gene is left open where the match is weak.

CDR3aa: CASSLQEGHYGYTF
d_gene: .
v_gene: TRBV7-9

CDR3aa: CASADLVGETQYF
d_gene: .
v_gene: TRBV10-2

CDR3aa: CASSRWTGQGGNTIYF
d_gene: TRBD1
v_gene: TRBV28

CDR3aa: CASTAKGTSAGNTQYF
d_gene: TRBD2
v_gene: TRBV4-1

CDR3aa: CASSLNGGTTDTQYF
d_gene: .
v_gene: TRBV7-2

CDR3aa: CASSQLAQLGTQYF
d_gene: TRBD2
v_gene: TRBV7-2

CDR3aa: CASSPISGSLWDEQFF
d_gene: TRBD2
v_gene: TRBV18

CDR3aa: CASSPRVTPGEQFF
d_gene: .
v_gene: TRBV7-8

CDR3aa: CASSSKQGIYSNQPQHF
d_gene: .
v_gene: TRBV28

CDR3aa: CASSVQDLDHEQYF
d_gene: .
v_gene: TRBV19

CDR3aa: CASSPPRQSQTDTQYF
d_gene: .
v_gene: TRBV7-2

CDR3aa: CASSVDGTASYEQYF
d_gene: TRBD1
v_gene: TRBV9

CDR3aa: CASSEVGGRAGEQFF
d_gene: TRBD2
v_gene: TRBV7-6

CDR3aa: CASRQGTSSHYEQYF
d_gene: TRBD2
v_gene: TRBV12-3/TRBV12-4

CDR3aa: CASHRGDTQYF
d_gene: TRBD1
v_gene: TRBV12-3/TRBV12-4

CDR3aa: CSARDAGLAQETQYF
d_gene: .
v_gene: TRBV20-1

CDR3aa: CASGREHEAFF
d_gene: .
v_gene: TRBV2

CDR3aa: CASSQEGQGGVKLFF
d_gene: .
v_gene: TRBV4-2

CDR3aa: CASSEAGSGSQPQHF
d_gene: .
v_gene: TRBV6-1

CDR3aa: CASSLRLANYGYTF
d_gene: .
v_gene: TRBV28

CDR3aa: CASSLVRGFQETQYF
d_gene: .
v_gene: TRBV12-3/TRBV12-4

CDR3aa: CASSSRGTRNEQFF
d_gene: .
v_gene: TRBV7-2

CDR3aa: CASSLNWGDSPLHF
d_gene: .
v_gene: TRBV7-2

CDR3aa: CASTSGYTGELFF
d_gene: .
v_gene: TRBV5-5

CDR3aa: CSARDSRQAPTNEKLFF
d_gene: .
v_gene: TRBV20-1

CDR3aa: CASSLRGQGGSPLHF
d_gene: TRBD1
v_gene: TRBV3-1

CDR3aa: CASSFRQNPQYGYTF
d_gene: .
v_gene: TRBV28

CDR3aa: CSARKNDLNQPQHF
d_gene: .
v_gene: TRBV20-1

CDR3aa: CASSSPSGRPGNEQFF
d_gene: TRBD2
v_gene: TRBV7-2

CDR3aa: CASSRQLAGGPHEQYF
d_gene: TRBD2
v_gene: TRBV7-2

CDR3aa: CASSAGLAGTKFF
d_gene: TRBD2
v_gene: TRBV7-2

CDR3aa: CASSLRAERAEQFF
d_gene: .
v_gene: TRBV7-6

CDR3aa: CASSPTDRREKLFF
d_gene: TRBD1
v_gene: TRBV7-6

CDR3aa: CASSWGREGAYEQYF
d_gene: TRBD2
v_gene: TRBV11-2

CDR3aa: CASTVADTQYF
d_gene: .
v_gene: TRBV7-9

CDR3aa: CASSLLGQMNTEAFF
d_gene: TRBD1
v_gene: TRBV7-8

CDR3aa: CASSFNPGGNQPQHF
d_gene: .
v_gene: TRBV5-1

CDR3aa: CSAYRDQHGYTF
d_gene: .
v_gene: TRBV20-1

CDR3aa: CAISETRYEQYF
d_gene: .
v_gene: TRBV10-3

CDR3aa: CASSLGQGSEKLFF
d_gene: TRBD1
v_gene: TRBV7-2

CDR3aa: CASSQGRSYEQYF
d_gene: .
v_gene: TRBV12-3/TRBV12-4

CDR3aa: CASSPSMGLVVDTQYF
d_gene: .
v_gene: TRBV14

CDR3aa: CASSYGTGADTEAFF
d_gene: TRBD1
v_gene: TRBV6-5

CDR3aa: CAIADTVSSAEQYF
d_gene: .
v_gene: TRBV10-3

CDR3aa: CASSIASTANTEAFF
d_gene: .
v_gene: TRBV19

CDR3aa: CAISRGQGGPSYTF
d_gene: TRBD1
v_gene: TRBV10-3

CDR3aa: CASWGRGYNEQFF
d_gene: .
v_gene: TRBV28

CDR3aa: CASSTAPNYGYTF
d_gene: .
v_gene: TRBV28

CDR3aa: CASSPSPSTGHFLAKNIQYF
d_gene: .
v_gene: TRBV12-3/TRBV12-4

CDR3aa: CASRSLGPNSPLHF
d_gene: .
v_gene: TRBV5-5

CDR3aa: CASSTPPSPTRSYNEQFF
d_gene: .
v_gene: TRBV19

CDR3aa: CASTKQGDYGYTF
d_gene: .
v_gene: TRBV2

CDR3aa: CASSYPAVIKETQYF
d_gene: .
v_gene: TRBV7-2

CDR3aa: CASSPTQNYGYTF
d_gene: .
v_gene: TRBV5-4

CDR3aa: CASSESRKVSGANVLTF
d_gene: .
v_gene: TRBV10-2

CDR3aa: CASSRKGTGDSRNEKLFF
d_gene: TRBD1
v_gene: TRBV4-2

CDR3aa: CASSYRQTDTQYF
d_gene: .
v_gene: TRBV7-8

CDR3aa: CASSFGGKLFF
d_gene: .
v_gene: TRBV12-3/TRBV12-4

CDR3aa: CASSVTGRADTIYF
d_gene: .
v_gene: TRBV9

CDR3aa: CASSLWAGGGEQFF
d_gene: TRBD2
v_gene: TRBV5-4